The 6 T cell receptor beta chains listed next were all sequenced from one sample in a study of blood T cell repertoires in COVID-19. TCRdb's copy holds only in-frame clones and misses some; the assay was immunoSEQ multiplex PCR. The table records over 350,000 clones, roughly 89% of them present only once. The sequenced sample consisted of PBMCs or T cells enriched from blood (not recorded which). The receptors originated from a woman aged 50 to 60 who had recovered from COVID-19.

The chain uses TRBV19 and TRBJ1-4, with D perhaps matching TRBD1 (5 bases). The CDR3 consists of 15 residues. Germline V gene lookup returns CDR1 LNHDA and CDR2 SQIVND (reference sequence). V was cut by 5 bases and J by 4 bases, with 14 bases left in between. CDR3 coding DNA: TGTGCCAGTAGTTGGCAGGACGGGGGTAATGAAAAACTGTTTTTT. It yields the protein CASSWQDGGNEKLFF.

The V and J genes are TRBV30 and TRBJ1-6; 7 bases line up with TRBD1. Germline lookup yields CDR1 GTSNPN and CDR2 SVGIG (reference sequence). V trimming: 2 bases; J trimming: 7 bases; junction bases outside the gene matches: 5. The CDR3 is 14 residues long. DNA of the CDR3: TGTGCCTGGAGTATTACAGGGGCAAATTCACCCCTCCACTTT. This sequence encodes CAWSITGANSPLHF.

V and J are TRBV5-6 and TRBJ2-7; D possibly corresponds to TRBD2 (5 bases). CDR3 size: 16 residues. Trimming removed 6 bases at V and 1 base at J, with 20 bases between. CDR1 is SGHDT, CDR2 YYEEEE, per germline. The CDR3 DNA reads as TGTGCCAGCACCCACCGAGCGGAGTGGGGATCCTACGAGCAGTACTTC. Translation: CASTHRAEWGSYEQYF.

The gene calls are TRBV6-2 or TRBV6-3 and TRBJ1-2; weak D call: TRBD1 (6 bases). In germline, CDR1 is MNHEY, CDR2 SVGEGT. Trimming took 3 bases from V and 0 from J, leaving 14 bases between them. The CDR3 contains 16 residues. CDR3 sequence: CASSYRGQRANYGYTF. The DNA for the CDR3 is TGTGCCAGCAGTTATAGGGGACAACGAGCTAACTATGGCTACACCTTC.

This chain uses TRBV7-9 with TRBJ1-2; D ambiguous. Germline CDR1 reads SEHNR; CDR2 reads FQNEAQ (reference sequence). The CDR3 sequence is 14 residues long. Trimming removed 7 bases from V and 8 bases from J, with 20 bases in between. The CDR3 sequence: CASIKGRGEWGYTF. In nucleotides, the CDR3 is TGTGCCAGCATTAAAGGAAGAGGAGAGTGGGGCTACACCTTC.

The chain joins TRBV5-4 to TRBJ2-3, with 7 bases lining up with TRBD1. Germline trimming cut 2 bases from V and 5 bases from J; bases unmatched to any gene: 8. CDR3 length: 15 residues. Germline CDR1 reads SGHNT; CDR2 reads YYREEE (reference sequence). DNA of the CDR3: TGTGCCAGCAGCTTTGCTCCGGGACAGCTAGATACGCAGTATTTT. Residues: CASSFAPGQLDTQYF.